This is a list of T cell receptor beta chains from one sample in a study of cytomegalovirus exposure and HLA in healthy donors. Only in-frame clones appear in the TCRdb table, and some are missing; sequencing was by immunoSEQ multiplex PCR. The sample holds 45,000 to 55,000 clones, roughly 88% seen once. Specimen: PBMCs. All receptors derive from a woman in her 30s in good health and CMV-seronegative. Each CDR3 is given with its conserved first and last residue. The D gene is left open where the match is weak. Size is omitted from some rows. Given values are once, few, many or a class for expanded clones.

V	size	D	J	length	DNA	CDR3
TRBV7-6	NA	TRBD2	TRBJ2-1	17	TGTGCCAGCAGCTTAGAGAATCCCGGGACTACCTACAATGAGCAGTTCTTC	CASSLENPGTTYNEQFF
TRBV15	NA	NA	TRBJ1-3	15	TGTGCCACCAGCAGAGAGGAACAAGCGGGAAACACCATATATTTT	CATSREEQAGNTIYF
TRBV19	NA	NA	TRBJ2-7	13	TGTGCCAGTACGGGCAGGGCCTCCTACGAGCAGTACTTC	CASTGRASYEQYF
TRBV6-5	few	NA	TRBJ1-2	16	TGTGCCAGCAGTTACAGGGAGACGGCGGTGGGTGTTGGCTACACCTTC	CASSYRETAVGVGYTF
TRBV19	NA	NA	TRBJ2-1	13	TGTGCCAGTAGTATCTTTTCAACGGATGAGCAGTTCTTC	CASSIFSTDEQFF
TRBV7-2	NA	TRBD2	TRBJ2-2	18	TGTGCCAGCAGCTCCCCCTCTGGGACTAATGCTTTGACCGGGGAGCTGTTTTTT	CASSSPSGTNALTGELFF
TRBV5-1	NA	NA	TRBJ2-3	11	TGCGCCAGCAGCACTTCAGATACGCAGTATTTT	CASSTSDTQYF
TRBV2	NA	NA	TRBJ1-1	14	TGTGCCAGCAGTAAGTTGGTCGGGAACACTGAAGCTTTCTTT	CASSKLVGNTEAFF
TRBV5-4	NA	TRBD1	TRBJ1-2	13	TGTGCCAGCAGCTTCACAGGGGGCCTTGGCTACACCTTC	CASSFTGGLGYTF
TRBV27	NA	TRBD1	TRBJ2-6	19	TGTGCCAGCAGTTTATATCCGACAGGGCTCGGCTCTGGGGCCAACGTCCTGACTTTC	CASSLYPTGLGSGANVLTF
TRBV29-1	NA	NA	TRBJ2-5	12	TGCAGCGTTGTTGCGGGGCAAGAGACCCAGTACTTC	CSVVAGQETQYF
TRBV5-8	NA	NA	TRBJ1-1	14	TGTGCCAGCAGCTTGGATCGGGGTGGAGTTGAAGCTTTCTTT	CASSLDRGGVEAFF
TRBV11-3	NA	TRBD1	TRBJ2-7	15	TGCGCCAGCAGCTTAGATTCGACAGGGGCAGGAGAGCAGTACTTC	CASSLDSTGAGEQYF
TRBV30	NA	NA	TRBJ1-1	12	TGTGCCTGGAGCCCTTTTGGACATGGGGCTTTCTTT	CAWSPFGHGAFF
TRBV18	NA	TRBD1	TRBJ1-1	13	TGTGCCAGCCAGGACAGGCTGAACACTGAAGCTTTCTTT	CASQDRLNTEAFF
TRBV5-1	NA	TRBD2	TRBJ2-1	16	TGCGCCAGCAGCTACGAACTAGCGGGAGGCTCAGGGGAGCAGTTCTTC	CASSYELAGGSGEQFF
TRBV19	NA	NA	TRBJ1-1	11	TGTGCCAGTAGCATTGACAGTGAAGCTTTCTTT	CASSIDSEAFF
TRBV7-2	NA	TRBD1	TRBJ2-2	15	TGTGCCAGCAGCGCAGACAGGGGTTCGGGCGGGGAGCTGTTTTTT	CASSADRGSGGELFF
TRBV27	once	NA	TRBJ2-7	13	TGTGCCAGCGGAGCAGGGGGGCTCTACGAGCAGTACTTC	CASGAGGLYEQYF
TRBV2	NA	NA	TRBJ2-1	13	TGTGCCAGCAGTTCCGGGATTACGAGAGAGCAGTTCTTC	CASSSGITREQFF
TRBV7-2	once	TRBD1	TRBJ2-7	14	TGTGCCAGCAGCTCACAGGGGATCGGGTACGAGCAGTACTTC	CASSSQGIGYEQYF
TRBV5-8	NA	TRBD1	TRBJ1-5	16	TGTGCCAGCAGCTTGGATGCAGGGGGCGTAACTCAGCCCCAGCATTTT	CASSLDAGGVTQPQHF
TRBV28	NA	NA	TRBJ1-5	12	TGTGCCAGCACAAAAAGCAATCAGCCCCAGCATTTT	CASTKSNQPQHF
TRBV28	NA	NA	TRBJ1-2	16	TGTGCCAGCAGTTTATTTCATCTCGGGCAGGGAGGTGGCTACACCTTC	CASSLFHLGQGGGYTF
TRBV13	NA	TRBD1	TRBJ1-1	13	TGTGCCAGCAGCTTCAACAGGGGCACTGAAGCTTTCTTT	CASSFNRGTEAFF
TRBV5-5	NA	NA	TRBJ1-1	11	TGTGCCAGCAGCCTTACTACTGAAGCTTTCTTT	CASSLTTEAFF
TRBV7-8	once	TRBD1	TRBJ1-4	16	TGTGCCAGCAGCCCCCAGGGACAGGGGGATCATGAAAAACTGTTTTTT	CASSPQGQGDHEKLFF
TRBV29-1	NA	NA	TRBJ2-7	11	TGCAGCGTGGCAGCGGTCTACGAGCAGTACTTC	CSVAAVYEQYF
TRBV9	NA	NA	TRBJ2-1	15	TGTGCCAGCAGCGTGCAGGGGAACTCCTACAATGAGCAGTTCTTC	CASSVQGNSYNEQFF
TRBV18	NA	TRBD1	TRBJ2-7	19	TGTGCCAGCTCACCAATTTGGGCCACAACAGGGGGCAGGACCTACGAGCAGTACTTC	CASSPIWATTGGRTYEQYF
TRBV10-3	NA	NA	TRBJ2-5	12	TGTGCCACCAAAGCGGACCAAGAGACCCAGTACTTC	CATKADQETQYF
TRBV6-1	NA	NA	TRBJ1-4	11	TGTGCCAGCAAGGGGAATGAAAAACTGTTTTTT	CASKGNEKLFF
TRBV15	NA	TRBD2	TRBJ2-7	16	TGTGCCACCAGCAGAATGCGGCTAGCGGGAGACTACGAGCAGTACTTC	CATSRMRLAGDYEQYF
TRBV11-2	few	TRBD2	TRBJ2-1	15	TGTGCCAGCAGCTTAAGGTCGGCGGGAGCGGGTGAGCAGTTCTTC	CASSLRSAGAGEQFF
TRBV7-3	NA	NA	TRBJ2-7	13	TGTGCCAGCAGCCCTACCTGGGCAGGCGAGCAGTACTTC	CASSPTWAGEQYF